Listed here are 31 T cell receptor beta chains from one sample, sequenced in a study of OX40 agonist ivuxolimab in advanced cancers. Here immunoSEQ multiplex PCR was the method, and the copy in TCRdb shows in-frame clones only, minus some. The table shows 30,000 to 35,000 clones, with about 93% occurring only once. The sequenced sample was CD4+ or CD8+ T cells sorted from blood, obtained in a trial of the OX40 agonist ivuxolimab. The receptors shown here come from an adult with an advanced solid tumor such as melanoma, head and neck, liver or kidney cancer.

This clone came up once. This chain connects TRBV2 to TRBJ2-1; 9 nucleotides agree with TRBD1. CDR1 is SNHLY and CDR2 is FYNNEI in the germline V gene. Germline trimming cut 4 bases from V and 3 bases from J; bases unmatched to any gene: 10. The CDR3 is 17 residues long. The CDR3: CASSVRGTGGGYNEQFF. CDR3 DNA sequence: TGTGCCAGCAGTGTAAGGGGTACAGGGGGCGGCTACAATGAGCAGTTCTTC.

The chain uses TRBV18 and TRBJ2-5; D is undetermined. The ends were cut back, 1 base at V and 5 bases at J, with 5 bases in the middle. Per the germline V gene, CDR1 is KGHSH and CDR2 is LQKENI. There are 12 residues in the CDR3. CDR3 amino acids: CASSPQQETQYF. The CDR3 nucleotides read TGTGCCAGCTCACCACAACAGGAGACCCAGTACTTC.

The chain joins TRBV28 to TRBJ2-2; D is undetermined. This CDR3 contains 11 residues. Between the trimmed V and J ends, which lost 8 bases and 8 bases, there was a span of 9 bases. Germline values: CDR1 MDHEN, CDR2 SYDVKM. The CDR3, as DNA: TGTGCCAGCTCCTCCAGGGGGGAGCTGTTTTTT. It codes for CASSSRGELFF.

The rearrangement uses TRBV7-9 and TRBJ1-2, with 10 nucleotides matching TRBD1. Per the germline V gene, CDR1 is SEHNR and CDR2 is FQNEAQ (reference sequence). Trimming cost V 6 bases and J 7 bases; bases outside gene matches: 8. The CDR3 extends over 14 amino acids. The DNA of the CDR3 is TGTGCCAGCAGGGCGCCGACAGGGGGCGCTGGCTACACCTTC. Protein: CASRAPTGGAGYTF.

The chain recombines TRBV27 with TRBJ2-1; maybe TRBD1 (5 bases). The germline CDR1 and CDR2 sequences are MNHEY and SMNVEV (reference sequence). The CDR3 contains 15 residues. The V end lost 3 bases, the J end lost 6 bases, and 15 bases lay between the germline ends. The CDR3 DNA sequence: TGTGCCAGCAGTTTGGTAGGGGATGGCTTCAATGAGCAGTTCTTC. This codes for CASSLVGDGFNEQFF.

This chain links TRBV7-2 with TRBJ2-5; a possible D gene is TRBD1 (5 bases). CDR1 and CDR2 from the germline V gene are SGHTA and FQGNSA. V gave up 4 bases and J gave up 1 base, with 25 bases separating them. The CDR3 sequence is 19 residues long. The CDR3 nucleotides are TGTGCCAGCAGCTCCCACAGGCGCCCGCCACCTCCAACCCAAGAGACCCAGTACTTC. Protein product: CASSSHRRPPPPTQETQYF.

The chain combines TRBV27 with TRBJ2-7, with 9 bases aligning to TRBD2. Germline CDR1 and CDR2: MNHEY and SMNVEV (reference sequence). V lost 6 bases to trimming and J lost 5 bases; unmatched junction nucleotides: 8. There are 14 residues in the CDR3. The chain's CDR3 is CASRRGGAAHEQYF. The CDR3 region has the DNA TGTGCCAGCAGGCGGGGGGGCGCCGCCCACGAGCAGTACTTC.

The chain carries TRBV11-2 and TRBJ1-5; D might be TRBD1 (5 bases). CDR3 length: 15 amino acids. Germline lookup yields CDR1 SGHAT and CDR2 FQNNGV. V lost 0 bases to trimming and J lost 7 bases, with 13 bases between them. The CDR3 nucleotides read TGTGCCAGCAGCTTAGACCGTACTCAGGGACAGCCCCAGCATTTT. This gives the protein CASSLDRTQGQPQHF. Combining the CDR3 with reference TRBV11-2 and TRBJ1-5 gives the whole variable domain EAGVAQSPRYKIIEKRQSVAFWCNPISGHATLYWYQQILGQGPKLLIQFQNNGVVDDSQLPKDRFSAERLKGVDSTLKIQPAKLEDSAVYLCASSLDRTQGQPQHFGDGTRLSIL.

The count of this clone is one. This rearrangement joins TRBV6-1 to TRBJ2-5; 7 positions match TRBD1. The CDR3 length is 14 residues. With V trimmed by 5 bases and J by 1 base, 4 bases remained unmatched. Germline loops: CDR1 MNHNS, CDR2 SASEGT. The CDR3 DNA is TGTGCCAGCAGTAAACGGGACAGCCAAGAGACCCAGTACTTC. Translation gives CASSKRDSQETQYF.

The chain combines TRBV7-9 with TRBJ2-1; TRBD2 agrees at 10 bases. V was clipped by 5 bases and J by 7 bases; unmatched bases: 8. From germline, CDR1 is SEHNR and CDR2 FQNEAQ (reference sequence). The CDR3 is 15 residues long. The CDR3 nucleotides read TGTGCCAGCAGCCCTAGCGGGAGTTTGGCGAATGAGCAGTTCTTC. Amino acid sequence: CASSPSGSLANEQFF.

V and J are TRBV2 and TRBJ1-1; 7 positions match TRBD1. CDR3 length equals 14 residues. The germline V gene encodes CDR1 SNHLY and CDR2 FYNNEI. With V trimmed by 4 bases and J by 4 bases, 6 bases remained unmatched. Written as DNA, the CDR3 is TGTGCCAGCAGTGGAGGGGGCTCGATCACTGAAGCTTTCTTT. This translates into CASSGGGSITEAFF.

This chain uses TRBV9 with TRBJ1-3; D is unclear. Germline V gives CDR1 SGDLS, CDR2 YYNGEE. The V end was cut by 4 bases, the J end by 1 base, with 9 bases between. CDR3 size: 14 residues. CDR3 DNA sequence: TGTGCCAGCAGCAGTTACGGATCTGGAAACACCATATATTTT. This encodes CASSSYGSGNTIYF.

The chain joins TRBV7-2 to TRBJ1-5; D gene uncertain. Trimming took 2 bases from V and 4 from J, leaving 6 bases between them. The CDR3 covers 13 residues. CDR1 and CDR2 (germline): SGHTA, FQGNSA. CDR3 in amino acids: CASSLSYNQPQHF. CDR3 nucleotide sequence: TGTGCCAGCAGCTTAAGCTATAATCAGCCCCAGCATTTT.

The chain joins TRBV2 to TRBJ2-1; TRBD2 aligns across 13 bases. V gave up 7 bases and J gave up 9 bases; unmatched junction bases: 6. The germline gives CDR1 SNHLY, CDR2 FYNNEI. This CDR3 contains 14 residues. CDR3 in amino acids: CASIWTSGSGEQFF. CDR3 nucleotides: TGTGCCAGCATATGGACTAGCGGGAGTGGTGAGCAGTTCTTC.

This chain joins TRBV4-3 and TRBJ1-6; tentative D call: TRBD1 (6 bases). The CDR3 length is 18 residues. The germline V gene has CDR1 LGHNA and CDR2 YSLEER. Trimming took off 0 bases at V and 10 bases at J, with 22 bases between the two ends. The CDR3 DNA follows: TGCGCCAGCAGCCAAGATAGCTCCGGGCCCAGAGGGGGGTCACCCCTCCACTTT. This translates into CASSQDSSGPRGGSPLHF.

The CDR3 is CASRPGLAGVGEQFF. The CDR3 DNA sequence: TGTGCCAGCAGACCGGGACTAGCGGGAGTCGGGGAGCAGTTCTTC. The chain combines TRBV5-5 with TRBJ2-1, with 14 bases aligning to TRBD2. This CDR3 is built from 15 residues. With V trimmed by 5 bases and J by 10 bases, 8 bases remained unmatched. The germline V gene encodes CDR1 SGHKS and CDR2 YYEKEE (reference sequence).

The chain combines TRBV7-9 with TRBJ2-1, with TRBD2 identical over 9 bases. Germline assignment: CDR1 SEHNR and CDR2 FQNEAQ (reference sequence). CDR3 length: 15 amino acids. V shed 3 bases and J 4 bases; nucleotides not matched to a gene: 4. CDR3 in amino acids: CASSFSSGAYNEQFF. In nucleotides, the CDR3 is TGTGCCAGCAGCTTCTCTAGCGGGGCGTACAATGAGCAGTTCTTC.

This chain links TRBV29-1 with TRBJ1-1; 7 bases match TRBD1. Germline loops: CDR1 SQVTM, CDR2 ANQGSEA. This CDR3 is built from 14 residues. J gave up 5 bases and V 8 bases, and 14 bases lay outside the gene matches. CDR3 in DNA: TGCAGCACAAGACAGGGCCCCATAGGTACTGAAGCTTTCTTT. Protein sequence: CSTRQGPIGTEAFF.

This sequence joins TRBV2 and TRBJ2-4; D is perhaps TRBD1 (6 bases). Germline assignment: CDR1 SNHLY and CDR2 FYNNEI. The CDR3 extends over 15 amino acids. V was cut by 5 bases and J by 6 bases, with 17 bases left in between. The CDR3 loop reads CASSRTVREVNIQYF. The CDR3 bases are TGTGCCAGCAGTAGGACAGTAAGAGAGGTAAACATTCAGTACTTC.

This clone was observed once. J is TRBJ2-7 and V is TRBV10-3, with TRBD1 matching over 9 bases. The CDR3 covers 14 residues. Trimming removed 3 bases from V and 1 base from J; junction bases left unmatched: 1. In germline, CDR1 is ENHRY, CDR2 SYGVKD. The CDR3 reads CAISEGQGSYEQYF. The DNA of the CDR3 is TGTGCCATCAGTGAAGGACAGGGGTCCTACGAGCAGTACTTC.

The V call is TRBV19, the J call TRBJ2-5; 8 bases agree with TRBD2. From germline, CDR1 is LNHDA and CDR2 SQIVND (reference sequence). Unmatched junction bases numbered 8, after V lost 9 bases and J lost 11 bases. The length of the CDR3 is 11 residues. The CDR3 nucleotides are TGTGCCAGCGGGGGGGGCTTAGAGCAGTACTTC. It yields the protein CASGGGLEQYF.

This chain links TRBV5-4 with TRBJ2-3; D is perhaps TRBD2 (5 bases). CDR3 length: 14 residues. V lost 3 bases to trimming and J lost 0 bases, with 8 bases between them. Germline CDR1 SGHNT, CDR2 YYREEE (reference sequence). Here the CDR3 reads CASSSGLSTDTQYF. CDR3 coding DNA: TGTGCCAGCAGCTCCGGACTTAGCACAGATACGCAGTATTTT.

The chain combines TRBV7-9 with TRBJ2-6; D ambiguous. V was shortened by 6 bases and J by 3 bases, with 3 bases between the two germline ends. Germline CDR1 and CDR2: SEHNR and FQNEAQ (reference sequence). The CDR3 runs 12 residues. The CDR3: CASSLGANVLTF. The CDR3 DNA follows: TGTGCCAGCAGTCTTGGGGCCAACGTCCTGACTTTC.

The rearrangement uses TRBV6-6 and TRBJ1-1; weak D call: TRBD1 (5 bases). V lost 2 bases to trimming and J lost 1 base, with 11 bases between them. Germline V lookup: CDR1 MNHNY, CDR2 SVGAGI (reference sequence). This CDR3 spans 15 amino acids. The CDR3 DNA reads as TGTGCCAGCAGTTACGTGTTAAGGGGGAACACTGAAGCTTTCTTT. Amino acid sequence: CASSYVLRGNTEAFF.

The V gene is TRBV9, the J gene TRBJ2-1, with TRBD2 matching 8 bases. Trimming cost V 0 bases and J 12 bases; bases outside gene matches: 5. Per germline, CDR1 SGDLS and CDR2 YYNGEE. CDR3 length: 13 amino acids. In DNA form, the CDR3 reads TGTGCCAGCAGCGTAGCAGCTAGCGGGCCGCAGTTCTTC. This encodes CASSVAASGPQFF.

V is TRBV6-5 and J is TRBJ2-1; D is perhaps TRBD2 (6 bases). Trimming took off 7 bases at V and 7 bases at J, with 17 bases between the two ends. Germline CDR1 reads MNHEY; CDR2 reads SVGAGI. The CDR3 loop spans 14 amino acids. The CDR3 loop is CASNRRDSRNEQFF. The CDR3 DNA sequence: TGTGCCAGCAATCGAAGGGACTCCAGAAATGAGCAGTTCTTC.

This rearrangement joins TRBV27 to TRBJ2-5; TRBD2 might be the D (7 bases). With 3 bases removed from V and 5 bases from J, the gap between germline ends came to 13 bases. The CDR3 is 14 residues long. The germline V gene has CDR1 MNHEY and CDR2 SMNVEV (reference sequence). The CDR3: CASSFRGAWETQYF. CDR3 DNA sequence: TGTGCCAGCAGTTTCCGGGGGGCTTGGGAGACCCAGTACTTC.

The V and J genes are TRBV28 and TRBJ1-5; D is perhaps TRBD1 (5 bases). V was clipped by 5 bases and J by 5 bases, with 19 bases between them. CDR1 is MDHEN, CDR2 SYDVKM, per germline. The CDR3 extends over 16 amino acids. The CDR3 here is CASSQLGHGGDQPQHF. The CDR3 nucleotides are TGTGCCAGCAGTCAGCTCGGACACGGAGGTGATCAGCCCCAGCATTTT.

V and J are TRBV6-1 and TRBJ1-2; D remains unclear. Deletions cut 1 base from V and 3 bases from J, with 12 bases between. The length of the CDR3 is 15 residues. Germline CDR1 reads MNHNS; CDR2 reads SASEGT. The CDR3 DNA is TGTGCCAGCAGTGAAGGACGGGGTTTAGACTATGGCTACACCTTC. It yields the protein CASSEGRGLDYGYTF.

This rearrangement joins TRBV28 to TRBJ2-7; D might be TRBD1 or TRBD2, each matching 5 bases. The CDR3 has 16 residues. Trimming pared 3 bases from V and 2 bases from J, leaving 17 bases between. Germline assignment: CDR1 MDHEN and CDR2 SYDVKM. The CDR3 is CASSLSAIGGTYEQYF. Written as DNA, the CDR3 is TGTGCCAGCAGTTTGTCTGCTATTGGGGGTACCTACGAGCAGTACTTC.

The gene calls are TRBV30 and TRBJ2-3; 7 bases map to TRBD2. The V and J ends lost 6 bases and 0 bases, in that order; junction bases with no gene match: 3. The CDR3 runs 13 residues. Germline CDR1 GTSNPN, CDR2 SVGIG (reference sequence). The CDR3 sequence: CACSAGSTDTQYF. The DNA of the CDR3 is TGTGCCTGCTCAGCGGGGAGCACAGATACGCAGTATTTT.